The clone carrying this T cell receptor beta chain appeared once. The antigen remains unidentified. The data belong to a study of spatial heterogeneity in lung cancer. Study-wide context: Detected sequences consistently included more beta-chain ones than alpha-chain ones. Study conclusions and caveats: The study found ubiquitous expanded tumor TCRs in blood more at resection than follow-up.

As to time point: sample taken at primary tumor resection. Unsorted whole RNA of tumor, nontumor lung or frozen PBMC was sequenced. Samples were donated by 72 untreated early-stage non-small cell lung cancer patients. Each CDR3 protein is one row after TCRdb ran MiXCR on the 5' RACE reads. The repertoire consists of around 63,000 distinct CDR3 sequences, with about 8% occurring once and the leading ten covering about 15%. This sequence was found in a female donor with early-stage non-small cell lung cancer. The material was PBMCs, obtained at surgery.

The CDR3 loop is CASSQEYGEQFF. CDR3 in DNA: TGTGCCAGCAGCCAAGAATACGGAGAGCAGTTCTTC. The chain is built from TRBV3-1 and TRBJ2-1, with D unresolved. The CDR3 runs 12 residues. Germline-derived CDR1 and CDR2 are LGHDT and YNNKEL (reference sequence). V dropped 0 bases and J dropped 10 bases, with 7 bases sitting between them.